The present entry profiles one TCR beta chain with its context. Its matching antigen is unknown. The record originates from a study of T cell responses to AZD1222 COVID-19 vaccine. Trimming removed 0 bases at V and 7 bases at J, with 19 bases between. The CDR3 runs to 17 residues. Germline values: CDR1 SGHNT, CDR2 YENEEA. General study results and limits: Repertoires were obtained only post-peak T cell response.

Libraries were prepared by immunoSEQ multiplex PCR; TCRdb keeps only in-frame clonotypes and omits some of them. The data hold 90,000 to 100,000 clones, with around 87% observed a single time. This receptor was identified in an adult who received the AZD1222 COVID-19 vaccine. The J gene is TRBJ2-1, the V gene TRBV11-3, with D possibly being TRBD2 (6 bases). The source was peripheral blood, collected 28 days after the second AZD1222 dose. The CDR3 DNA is TGTGCCAGCAGCTTAGAAGGGTGGGGGAGGACGGGAAATGAGCAGTTCTTC. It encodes CASSLEGWGRTGNEQFF.